Below, 32 T cell receptor beta chains from the same sample are listed, as sequenced in a study of CD4 and CD8 cells across lung adenocarcinoma regions. TCRdb reanalysed the PCR reads using MiXCR and keeps one entry per CDR3 protein. The sample includes 12,000 to 15,000 distinct CDR3 sequences, around 40% of them seen just once. Sample: CD4+ T cells from the center of a lung tumor. The receptor set was obtained from a male donor with lung adenocarcinoma. The CD4 and CD8 labels of this study may be unreliable.

The chain employs TRBV10-2 and TRBJ1-6; D call uncertain. Germline-derived CDR1 and CDR2 are WSHSY and SAAADI. The CDR3 loop spans 13 amino acids. V lost 8 bases and J lost 5, with 10 bases in between. The CDR3 nucleotides read TGCGCCAGCCGACTCGTCCATAATTCACCCCTCCACTTT. Protein product: CASRLVHNSPLHF.

V and J are TRBV6-1 and TRBJ1-1, with D perhaps matching TRBD1 (5 bases). The germline CDR1 and CDR2 sequences are MNHNS and SASEGT. Between the trimmed V and J ends, which lost 3 bases and 3 bases, there was a span of 14 bases. The CDR3 has 15 amino acids. The DNA of the CDR3 is TGTGCCAGCAGTGATTGGGGGGGGGGGGACACTGAAGCTTTCTTT. Protein product: CASSDWGGGDTEAFF.

This clonotype has a handful of counts. As DNA, the CDR3 is TGTGCCAGCAGCGACCAGGGGGATACCGGGGAGCTGTTTTTT. It codes for CASSDQGDTGELFF. The chain has TRBV9 and TRBJ2-2; TRBD1 matches at 7 bases. The germline gives CDR1 SGDLS, CDR2 YYNGEE. The J segment lost 5 bases and the V segment lost 3 bases, leaving 4 bases of the junction unmatched. The CDR3 extends over 14 amino acids.

This clonotype was found many times. V is TRBV7-2 and J is TRBJ2-1; no definite D call. CDR1 and CDR2 (germline): SGHTA, FQGNSA. V dropped 6 bases and J dropped 6 bases, with 18 bases sitting between them. This CDR3 region has 15 residues. The CDR3 region is CASSLRAPGGNEQFF. The CDR3 DNA reads TGTGCCAGCAGTCTTCGGGCCCCGGGTGGCAATGAGCAGTTCTTC.

This clonotype was seen ten or more times. In nucleotides, the CDR3 is TGTGCCAGCAGCTTATCAAACCAGGGGGGGAAGACCCAGTACTTC. It encodes CASSLSNQGGKTQYF. The rearrangement links TRBV7-2 to TRBJ2-5; TRBD1 or TRBD2 may be the D gene (7 bases each). Deletions cut 2 bases from V and 6 bases from J, with 16 bases between. This CDR3 has 15 amino acids. Germline V gives CDR1 SGHTA, CDR2 FQGNSA.

The CDR3 is CASSVLAGDYEQYF. CDR3 DNA sequence: TGTGCCAGCAGCGTCCTAGCGGGAGATTACGAGCAGTACTTC. The chain is built from TRBV9 and TRBJ2-7; 10 bases line up with TRBD2. After removal of 2 bases from V and 4 bases from J, the junction contained 3 bases not matched to a gene. Germline assignment: CDR1 SGDLS and CDR2 YYNGEE. The CDR3 spans 14 residues.

This clonotype was recorded at least ten times. The chain carries TRBV12-3 or TRBV12-4 and TRBJ2-1; TRBD2 aligns across 10 bases. This CDR3 is built from 15 residues. V dropped 6 bases and J dropped 6; count of bases not matched to a gene: 8. The CDR3 loop is CASSLASGGGNEQFF. In nucleotides, the CDR3 is TGTGCCAGCAGCCTCGCTAGCGGGGGAGGCAATGAGCAGTTCTTC.

This clonotype was counted many times. The J gene is TRBJ2-4, the V gene TRBV27; D is uncertain. CDR1 is MNHEY, CDR2 SMNVEV, per germline (reference sequence). There are 16 residues in the CDR3. The V gene lost 4 bases and the J gene lost 1 base, with 14 bases spanning the gap. CDR3 amino acids: CASSYPGGLAKNIQYF. CDR3 sequence (DNA): TGTGCCAGCAGTTACCCGGGTGGGTTGGCCAAAAACATTCAGTACTTC.

V and J are TRBV5-4 and TRBJ2-3; 8 positions agree with TRBD1. Germline V gene data show CDR1 as SGHNT and CDR2 as YYREEE (reference sequence). V was pared by 1 base and J by 5 bases, with 3 bases of the junction left unmatched. This CDR3 comprises 14 residues. In DNA, the CDR3 is TGTGCCAGCAGCTTGAGGACAGGGTTAGATACGCAGTATTTT. Its protein is CASSLRTGLDTQYF. Full variable domain (missing parts from reference TRBV5-4 and TRBJ2-3): ETGVTQSPTHLIKTRGQQVTLRCSSQSGHNTVSWYQQALGQGPQFIFQYYREEENGRGNFPPRFSGLQFPNYSSELNVNALELDDSALYLCASSLRTGLDTQYFGPGTRLTVL.

V gene TRBV5-1 combines with J gene TRBJ2-1, with 7 positions matching TRBD2. The CDR3 has 15 residues. The ends lost 0 bases at V and 7 bases at J; junction bases unmatched: 7. Germline V gives CDR1 SGHRS, CDR2 YFSETQ. The CDR3 DNA reads TGCGCCAGCAGCTTGGAAGGGAGGGCCCTAAATGAGCAGTTCTTC. It translates to CASSLEGRALNEQFF.

This clonotype is medium-sized (0.01 to 0.1%) within its sample. The rearrangement joins TRBV6-5 to TRBJ2-7; 11 bases are shared with TRBD2. This CDR3 contains 15 residues. The germline CDR1 and CDR2 sequences are MNHEY and SVGAGI. J gave up 5 bases and V 4 bases, and 7 bases lay outside the gene matches. The CDR3: CASSLLTSGMNEQYF. The CDR3 coding sequence is TGTGCCAGCAGTTTGTTGACTAGCGGGATGAACGAGCAGTACTTC.

This clonotype has a count of ten or more. The rearrangement links TRBV10-3 to TRBJ2-3; D remains ambiguous. V was pared by 1 base and J by 4 bases, with 15 bases between. Germline V gene data show CDR1 as ENHRY and CDR2 as SYGVKD. The CDR3 runs to 16 residues. CDR3: CAISEFSPSQADTQYF. The CDR3 bases are TGTGCCATCAGTGAGTTCTCTCCCTCGCAGGCAGATACGCAGTATTTT.

There are a few counts of this clonotype. The V gene is TRBV20-1, the J gene TRBJ2-1, with 7 bases lining up with TRBD2. The CDR3 runs to 14 residues. Per the germline V gene, CDR1 is DFQATT and CDR2 is SNEGSKA (reference sequence). J gave up 8 bases and V 5 bases, and 12 bases lay outside the gene matches. The CDR3 DNA is TGCAGTGCTCCGAAACAGCGGGGTAACGATGAGCAGTTCTTC. It yields the protein CSAPKQRGNDEQFF.

This clonotype occurred many times. Compared with germline, one end of the junction differs, possibly owing to a read error. The chain carries TRBV7-7 and TRBJ2-1; D not certain. This CDR3 is built from 13 residues. Germline V lookup: CDR1 SSHAT, CDR2 FNYEAQ (reference sequence). The CDR3 region has the DNA TGTGCTAGCAGCCCCCACTCCGGAGATGAGCAGTTCTTC. As protein: CASSPHSGDEQFF.

The sample holds a few counts of this clonotype. The chain joins TRBV6-1 to TRBJ2-7; the D gene is possibly TRBD1 (5 bases). CDR3 length: 14 residues. The V end was cut by 6 bases, the J end by 2 bases, with 14 bases between. Germline CDR1 MNHNS, CDR2 SASEGT. The CDR3 loop reads CASRNDRNTYEQYF. The CDR3 nucleotides read TGTGCCAGCAGAAATGACAGAAATACCTACGAGCAGTACTTC.

In regard to this clonotype: The junction shows a germline mismatch at one end, possibly a read error. This chain uses TRBV6-4 with TRBJ2-3, with D possibly TRBD2 on 5 matching bases. In germline, CDR1 is MRHNA, CDR2 SNTAGT. There are 15 residues in the CDR3. For the CDR3, the DNA is TGTGCCAGCGGACTCCAGTCTGGAATTCCAGGTACGCTGTATTTT. Its translation: CASGLQSGIPGTLYF.

The rearrangement uses TRBV6-1 and TRBJ2-1; the D is unclear. This CDR3 spans 14 amino acids. Trimming shortened V by 1 base and J by 13 bases, and 17 bases separated the two germline ends. Germline CDR1 is MNHNS and CDR2 is SASEGT. The CDR3, as DNA: TGTGCCAGCAGTGAAGGTTTGAGCCTCGGAACCCAGTTCTTC. The encoded protein is CASSEGLSLGTQFF.

This clonotype was counted at least ten times. The gene calls are TRBV11-3 and TRBJ2-3; D is ambiguous. The germline V and J ends were trimmed by 2 bases and 5 bases, with 8 bases remaining between them. This CDR3 has 13 amino acids. CDR1 and CDR2 from the germline V gene are SGHNT and YENEEA. The CDR3 DNA reads TGTGCCAGCAGCTTACTTTACGGAGATACGCAGTATTTT. Residues: CASSLLYGDTQYF.

This clonotype was recorded at least ten times. The chain joins TRBV6-1 to TRBJ1-1, with 7 bases aligning to TRBD1. V lost 8 bases and J lost 4; bases outside the gene matches: 4. Looked up from germline, CDR1 is MNHNS and CDR2 is SASEGT. CDR3 size: 12 residues. In nucleotides, the CDR3 is TGTGCCAGCGCCCAGGGGGTCACTGAAGCTTTCTTT. The encoded protein is CASAQGVTEAFF.

The table lists this clonotype with many counts. The chain carries TRBV6-1 and TRBJ1-1; 9 bases align to TRBD1. J lost 3 bases, V lost 6 bases, and 5 bases had no gene match. The CDR3 extends over 14 amino acids. CDR1 is MNHNS and CDR2 is SASEGT in the germline V gene. This chain's CDR3 is CASSPDRGDTEAFF. CDR3 sequence (DNA): TGTGCCAGCAGCCCAGACAGGGGGGACACTGAAGCTTTCTTT.

This clonotype was picked up a small number of times. The chain couples TRBV25-1 to TRBJ2-1; 11 bases match TRBD2. V was clipped by 4 bases and J by 4 bases; unmatched bases: 0. This CDR3 contains 14 residues. Germline assignment: CDR1 MGHDK and CDR2 SYGVNS. The CDR3 here is CASSVAGGYNEQFF. CDR3 DNA: TGTGCCAGCAGTGTAGCGGGAGGGTACAATGAGCAGTTCTTC.

The rearrangement joins TRBV10-1 to TRBJ2-5, with 7 bases fitting TRBD1. The CDR3 has 17 residues. The germline CDR1 and CDR2 sequences are WNHNN and SYGVQD (reference sequence). The V gene end was trimmed by 9 bases and the J gene end by 4 bases; junction bases not matched to a gene: 20. The CDR3 sequence is CASSAGQGGRGTETQYF. The CDR3 DNA is TGCGCCAGTAGCGCGGGCCAAGGGGGCCGCGGCACAGAGACCCAGTACTTC.

V is TRBV11-2 and J is TRBJ2-1; D is undetermined. The tail of the sequence fits TRBJ2-5 better, so the J call may be wrong. The CDR3 length is 11 residues. Germline CDR1 reads SGHAT; CDR2 reads FQNNGV. The CDR3 DNA reads TGTGCCAGCAGCTACCAAGAGACCCAGTACTTC. Its protein product is CASSYQETQYF.

The rearrangement uses TRBV29-1 and TRBJ2-5; TRBD2 aligns across 7 bases. V was pared by 3 bases and J by 1 base, with 8 bases of the junction left unmatched. The CDR3 spans 15 residues. Germline CDR1 reads SQVTM; CDR2 reads ANQGSEA. For the CDR3, the DNA is TGCAGCGTTGAGTTGCGGGGGACCTTCCAAGAGACCCAGTACTTC. Its protein is CSVELRGTFQETQYF.

The chain carries TRBV27 and TRBJ2-3, with 9 nucleotides matching TRBD2. Germline CDR1 and CDR2: MNHEY and SMNVEV (reference sequence). The CDR3 has 17 amino acids. V was pared by 6 bases and J by 3 bases, with 13 bases of the junction left unmatched. As DNA, the CDR3 is TGTGCCAGCAGGAAACTAGCGGGTATCCTAAATACAGATACGCAGTATTTT. It encodes CASRKLAGILNTDTQYF.

The genes are TRBV24-1 and TRBJ2-5; tentatively, D is TRBD1 (6 bases). Per the germline V gene, CDR1 is KGHDR and CDR2 is SFDVKD. The CDR3 has 15 residues. The V end lost 4 bases, the J end lost 5 bases, and 16 bases lay between the germline ends. CDR3 in amino acids: CATSDPRQGWETQYF. The CDR3 DNA sequence: TGTGCCACCAGTGACCCGAGGCAGGGGTGGGAGACCCAGTACTTC.

The rearrangement links TRBV12-3 or TRBV12-4 to TRBJ2-3, with 10 positions matching TRBD2. The CDR3 contains 15 residues. The V and J ends lost 6 bases and 5 bases, in that order; junction bases with no gene match: 8. In nucleotides, the CDR3 is TGTGCCAGCAGATCTAGCGGGAGACCGGAAGATACGCAGTATTTT. It is translated as CASRSSGRPEDTQYF.

This clonotype was recorded once. The germline gene is not matched at one end of the junction; a read error may be the cause. This chain uses TRBV6-5 with TRBJ2-4; tentative D call: TRBD2 (6 bases). The CDR3 consists of 15 residues. Germline V gene sequence: CDR1 MNHEY, CDR2 SVGAGI. The CDR3: CARGSGPGATNTQYF. DNA for the CDR3: TGTGCCCGCGGTTCGGGACCGGGAGCCACAAACACTCAGTACTTC.

Worth noting for this clonotype: A junction end diverges from the germline sequence, so it may reflect a read error. The rearrangement joins TRBV7-2 to TRBJ1-6; D not certain. The CDR3 covers 15 residues. Germline V gives CDR1 SGHTA, CDR2 FQGNSA. Here the CDR3 reads CASSQVRLAPYEQYF. The CDR3 region has the DNA TGTGCCAGCAGCCAAGTCAGGCTAGCGCCCTACGAGCAGTACTTT.

This clonotype was counted a few times. The chain couples TRBV5-1 to TRBJ2-5; 11 nucleotides align to TRBD2. The germline gives CDR1 SGHRS, CDR2 YFSETQ. V was pared by 0 bases and J by 5 bases, with 0 bases of the junction left unmatched. This CDR3 is built from 14 residues. The CDR3 DNA is TGCGCCAGCAGCTTGGGGACTAGCGGGGAGACCCAGTACTTC. It specifies CASSLGTSGETQYF.

V usage is TRBV6-1 and J usage is TRBJ2-1; 9 nucleotides agree with TRBD2. Germline CDR1 and CDR2: MNHNS and SASEGT. V lost 5 bases to trimming and J lost 10 bases; unmatched junction nucleotides: 6. This CDR3 contains 13 residues. CDR3 loop: CASSLAGGREQFF. CDR3 sequence (DNA): TGTGCCAGCAGTCTGGCGGGAGGGCGGGAGCAGTTCTTC.

The rearrangement uses TRBV6-1 and TRBJ1-5; 8 bases line up with TRBD1. Germline CDR1 and CDR2: MNHNS and SASEGT. The V and J ends lost 4 bases and 0 bases, in that order; junction bases with no gene match: 5. This CDR3 region has 16 residues. The CDR3 nucleotides read TGTGCCAGCAGTGTGACAGGGGCGAATAGCAATCAGCCCCAGCATTTT. Its protein is CASSVTGANSNQPQHF.